Listed below are T cell receptor beta chains from one sample, sequenced in a study of T-cell reconstitution after alpha-beta-depleted transplantation in children. TCRdb re-called the PCR reads with MiXCR, one entry per CDR3 protein. The sample yields roughly 300,000 distinct CDR3 sequences, about a tenth seen once. The sequenced sample was PBMCs from the stem cell graft donor, obtained from the stem cell graft. The receptors here all came from a human donor who donated a stem cell graft to a child with acute lymphoblastic leukemia. The CDR3 runs from the conserved cysteine through the conserved F or W. Fields, in order: D gene, CDR3 length, J gene, V gene, clone size, CDR3 DNA, CDR3 protein. A D gene is named only where the DNA matches it firmly. Some rows mark clone size as missing; the rest say once, few, many or name a class of expanded clone.

d_call: .
cdr3_length: 13
j_call: TRBJ1-3
v_call: TRBV12-3/TRBV12-4
clone_size: few
cdr3_nt: TGTGCCAGCAGTTTTTTGTCTGGAAACACCATATATTTT
cdr3_aa: CASSFLSGNTIYF

d_call: .
cdr3_length: 15
j_call: TRBJ2-2
v_call: TRBV12-3/TRBV12-4
clone_size: .
cdr3_nt: TGTGCCAGCAGTTTTCTCCGGTACGACGGCGGGGAGCTGTTTTTT
cdr3_aa: CASSFLRYDGGELFF

d_call: .
cdr3_length: 13
j_call: TRBJ2-1
v_call: TRBV5-1
clone_size: many
cdr3_nt: TGCGCCAGCAGCTTGGAACTAGGGGTTGAGCAGTTCTTC
cdr3_aa: CASSLELGVEQFF

d_call: .
cdr3_length: 16
j_call: TRBJ1-6
v_call: TRBV20-1
clone_size: few
cdr3_nt: TGCAGTGCTACTTCCTCAGCGGGGGGACGGGGTTCACCCCTCCACTTT
cdr3_aa: CSATSSAGGRGSPLHF

d_call: TRBD2
cdr3_length: 15
j_call: TRBJ2-2
v_call: TRBV7-8
clone_size: few
cdr3_nt: TGTGCCAGCAGCGCTAGCGGGAGTCGGGCCGGGGAGCTGTTTTTT
cdr3_aa: CASSASGSRAGELFF

d_call: .
cdr3_length: 13
j_call: TRBJ2-7
v_call: TRBV20-1
clone_size: many
cdr3_nt: TGCAGTGCTAGGGGTAGGAGCTCCTACGAGCAGTACTTC
cdr3_aa: CSARGRSSYEQYF

d_call: TRBD1
cdr3_length: 13
j_call: TRBJ1-2
v_call: TRBV9
clone_size: many
cdr3_nt: TGTGCCAGCAGCCGACAGGGGATCTATGGCTACACCTTC
cdr3_aa: CASSRQGIYGYTF

d_call: TRBD2
cdr3_length: 18
j_call: TRBJ2-1
v_call: TRBV5-1
clone_size: few
cdr3_nt: TGCGCCAGCAGCGCCGGGACTAGCGGGAGTAGGGCCACCAATGAGCAGTTCTTC
cdr3_aa: CASSAGTSGSRATNEQFF

d_call: .
cdr3_length: 15
j_call: TRBJ2-3
v_call: TRBV9
clone_size: many
cdr3_nt: TGTGCCAGCAGCGTAGCGGGAGTCAGAACAAATACGCAGTATTTT
cdr3_aa: CASSVAGVRTNTQYF

d_call: TRBD1
cdr3_length: 15
j_call: TRBJ2-7
v_call: TRBV7-2
clone_size: .
cdr3_nt: TGTGCCAGCAGCCTGATTCCGGGACAGGGGTACGAGCAGTACTTC
cdr3_aa: CASSLIPGQGYEQYF

d_call: TRBD1
cdr3_length: 15
j_call: TRBJ2-5
v_call: TRBV7-2
clone_size: many
cdr3_nt: TGTGCCAGCAGCTCCCAGTCCAGGGGGTCAGAGACCCAGTACTTC
cdr3_aa: CASSSQSRGSETQYF

d_call: .
cdr3_length: 13
j_call: TRBJ2-3
v_call: TRBV4-2
clone_size: .
cdr3_nt: TGTGCCAGCAGCCAAGACCCGCGGGATACGCAGTATTTT
cdr3_aa: CASSQDPRDTQYF

d_call: TRBD2
cdr3_length: 17
j_call: TRBJ2-2
v_call: TRBV27
clone_size: .
cdr3_nt: TGTGCCAGCGCGTTACTGGGACTAGCGGCCATCACCGGGGAGCTGTTTTTT
cdr3_aa: CASALLGLAAITGELFF

d_call: .
cdr3_length: 16
j_call: TRBJ2-3
v_call: TRBV5-4
clone_size: .
cdr3_nt: TGTGCCAGCAGCTTCAGCGACCTAGAGCCCATAGTTACGCAGTATTTT
cdr3_aa: CASSFSDLEPIVTQYF

d_call: TRBD2
cdr3_length: 17
j_call: TRBJ2-1
v_call: TRBV4-1
clone_size: few
cdr3_nt: TGCGCCAGCAGCCAAGATCTGGCGGGAGGGTCCTACAATGAGCAGTTCTTC
cdr3_aa: CASSQDLAGGSYNEQFF

d_call: TRBD2
cdr3_length: 18
j_call: TRBJ2-5
v_call: TRBV4-2
clone_size: many
cdr3_nt: TGTGCCAGCAGCCAATCTCCGGGGCTAGCGGTAGGAGAAGAGACCCAGTACTTC
cdr3_aa: CASSQSPGLAVGEETQYF

d_call: TRBD1
cdr3_length: 14
j_call: TRBJ2-7
v_call: TRBV9
clone_size: .
cdr3_nt: TGTGCCAGCGGAAGAACGGGACAGGGTAGCGAGCAGTACTTC
cdr3_aa: CASGRTGQGSEQYF